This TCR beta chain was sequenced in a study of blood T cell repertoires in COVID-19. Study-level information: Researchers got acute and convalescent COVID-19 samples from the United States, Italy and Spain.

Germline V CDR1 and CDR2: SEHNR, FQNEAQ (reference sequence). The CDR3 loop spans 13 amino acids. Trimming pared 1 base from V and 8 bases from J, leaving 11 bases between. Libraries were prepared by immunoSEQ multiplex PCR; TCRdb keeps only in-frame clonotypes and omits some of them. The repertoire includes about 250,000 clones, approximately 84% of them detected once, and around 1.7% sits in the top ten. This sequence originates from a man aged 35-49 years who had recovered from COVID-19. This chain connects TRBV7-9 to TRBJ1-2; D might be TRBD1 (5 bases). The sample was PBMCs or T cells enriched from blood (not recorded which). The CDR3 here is CASSLGRGEGYTF. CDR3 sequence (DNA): TGTGCCAGCAGCTTAGGAAGGGGCGAGGGCTACACCTTC.